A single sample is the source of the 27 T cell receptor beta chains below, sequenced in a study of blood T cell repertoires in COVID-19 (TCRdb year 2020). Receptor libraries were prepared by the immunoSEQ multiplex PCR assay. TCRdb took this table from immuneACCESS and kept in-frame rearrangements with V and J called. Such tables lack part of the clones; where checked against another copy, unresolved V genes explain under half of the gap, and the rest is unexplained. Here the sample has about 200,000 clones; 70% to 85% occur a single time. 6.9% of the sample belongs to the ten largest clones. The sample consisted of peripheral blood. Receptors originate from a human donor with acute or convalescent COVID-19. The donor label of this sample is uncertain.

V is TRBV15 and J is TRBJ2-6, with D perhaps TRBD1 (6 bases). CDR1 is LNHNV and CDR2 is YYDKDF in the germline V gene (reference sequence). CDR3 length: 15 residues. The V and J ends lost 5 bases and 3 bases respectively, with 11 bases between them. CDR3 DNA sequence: TGTGCCACCAGCCAAAGGGGGATTGGGGCCAACGTCCTGACTTTC. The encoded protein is CATSQRGIGANVLTF.

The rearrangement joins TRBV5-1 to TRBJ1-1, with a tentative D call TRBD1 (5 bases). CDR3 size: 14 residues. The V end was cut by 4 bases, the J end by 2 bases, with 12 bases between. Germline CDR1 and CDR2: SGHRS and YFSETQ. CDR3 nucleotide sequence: TGCGCCAGCAGCGTGGACGGGGGAAACACTGAAGCTTTCTTT. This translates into CASSVDGGNTEAFF.

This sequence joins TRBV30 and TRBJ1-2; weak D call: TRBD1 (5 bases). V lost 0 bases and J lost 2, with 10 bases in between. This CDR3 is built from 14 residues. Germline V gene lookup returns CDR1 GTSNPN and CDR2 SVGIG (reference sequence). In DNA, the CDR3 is TGTGCCTGGAGTGTAAGGGCAGGGAACTATGGCTACACCTTC. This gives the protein CAWSVRAGNYGYTF.

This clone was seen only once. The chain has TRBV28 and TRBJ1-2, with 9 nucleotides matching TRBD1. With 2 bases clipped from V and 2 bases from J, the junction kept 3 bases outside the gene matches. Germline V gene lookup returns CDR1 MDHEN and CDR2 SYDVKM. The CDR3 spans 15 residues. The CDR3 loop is CASSLRGQGNYGYTF. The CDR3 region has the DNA TGTGCCAGCAGTTTAAGGGGACAGGGCAACTATGGCTACACCTTC.

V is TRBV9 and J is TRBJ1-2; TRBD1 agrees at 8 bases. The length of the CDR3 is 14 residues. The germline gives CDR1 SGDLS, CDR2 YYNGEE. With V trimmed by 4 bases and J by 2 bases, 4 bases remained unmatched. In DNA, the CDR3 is TGTGCCAGCAGCCCTCGGACAGGGAACTATGGCTACACCTTC. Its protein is CASSPRTGNYGYTF.

CDR3 sequence (DNA): TGTGCCAGCAGTTCAGGGCAGCCCCAGCATTTT. This encodes CASSSGQPQHF. The rearrangement links TRBV28 to TRBJ1-5; possibly TRBD1 for D (5 bases). Trimming took off 4 bases at V and 7 bases at J, with 5 bases between the two ends. The germline V gene has CDR1 MDHEN and CDR2 SYDVKM. The CDR3 extends over 11 amino acids.

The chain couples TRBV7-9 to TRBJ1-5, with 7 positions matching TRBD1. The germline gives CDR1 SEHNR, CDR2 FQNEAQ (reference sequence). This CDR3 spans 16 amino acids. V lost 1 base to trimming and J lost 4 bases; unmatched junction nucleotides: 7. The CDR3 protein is CASSLGKGTENQPQHF. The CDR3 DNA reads TGTGCCAGCAGCTTAGGTAAAGGGACAGAGAATCAGCCCCAGCATTTT.

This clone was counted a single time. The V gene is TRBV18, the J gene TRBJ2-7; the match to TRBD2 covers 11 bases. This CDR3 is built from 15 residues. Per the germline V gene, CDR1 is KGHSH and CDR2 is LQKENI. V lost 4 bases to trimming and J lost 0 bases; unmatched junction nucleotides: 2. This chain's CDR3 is CASSQGLAVSYEQYF. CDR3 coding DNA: TGTGCCAGCTCACAGGGACTAGCGGTCTCCTACGAGCAGTACTTC. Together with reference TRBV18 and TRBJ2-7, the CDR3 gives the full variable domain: NAGVMQNPRHLVRRRGQEARLRCSPMKGHSHVYWYRQLPEEGLKFMVYLQKENIIDESGMPKERFSAEFPKEGPSILRIQQVVRGDSAAYFCASSQGLAVSYEQYFGPGTRLTVT.

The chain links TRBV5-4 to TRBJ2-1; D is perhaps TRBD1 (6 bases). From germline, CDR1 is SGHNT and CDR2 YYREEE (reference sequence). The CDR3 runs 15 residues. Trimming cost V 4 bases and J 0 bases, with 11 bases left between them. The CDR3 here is CASSVDSLSYNEQFF. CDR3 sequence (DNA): TGTGCCAGCAGCGTGGACAGTCTCTCCTACAATGAGCAGTTCTTC.

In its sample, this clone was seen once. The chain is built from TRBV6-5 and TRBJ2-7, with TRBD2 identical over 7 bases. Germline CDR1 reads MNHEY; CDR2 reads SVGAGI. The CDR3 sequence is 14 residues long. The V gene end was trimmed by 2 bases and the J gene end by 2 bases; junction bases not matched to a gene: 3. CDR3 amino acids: CASSYGEGTYEQYF. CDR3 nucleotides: TGTGCCAGCAGTTACGGGGAGGGAACCTACGAGCAGTACTTC.

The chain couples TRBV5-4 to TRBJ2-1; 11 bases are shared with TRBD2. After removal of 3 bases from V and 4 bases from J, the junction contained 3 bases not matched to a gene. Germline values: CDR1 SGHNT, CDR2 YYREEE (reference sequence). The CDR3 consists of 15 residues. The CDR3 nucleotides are TGTGCCAGCAGCTACGGGACTAGCGGATACAATGAGCAGTTCTTC. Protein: CASSYGTSGYNEQFF.

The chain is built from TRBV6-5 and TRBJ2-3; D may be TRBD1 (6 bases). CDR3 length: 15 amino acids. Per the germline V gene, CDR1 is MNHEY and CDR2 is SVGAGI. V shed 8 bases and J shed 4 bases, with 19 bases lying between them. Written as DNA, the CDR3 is TGTGCCAGCTTGGGGAAAAGAAACAGGGCAGATACGCAGTATTTT. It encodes CASLGKRNRADTQYF.

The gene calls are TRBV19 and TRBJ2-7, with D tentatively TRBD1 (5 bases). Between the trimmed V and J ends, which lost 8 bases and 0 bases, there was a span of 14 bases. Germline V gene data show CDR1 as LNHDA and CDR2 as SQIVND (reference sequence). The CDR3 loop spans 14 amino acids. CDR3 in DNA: TGTGCCAGTGGACAAGACCGGAGCTCCTACGAGCAGTACTTC. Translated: CASGQDRSSYEQYF.

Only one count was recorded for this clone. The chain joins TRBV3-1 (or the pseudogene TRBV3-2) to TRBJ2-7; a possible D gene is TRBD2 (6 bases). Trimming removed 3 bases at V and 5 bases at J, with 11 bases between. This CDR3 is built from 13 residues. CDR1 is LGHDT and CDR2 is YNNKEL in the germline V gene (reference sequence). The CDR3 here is CASSQIREDEQYF. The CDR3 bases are TGTGCCAGCAGCCAGATTAGGGAGGACGAGCAGTACTTC.

CDR3 coding DNA: TGTGCCAGCAGCCGGACTAGCGGGAGTAATGAGCAGTTCTTC. It specifies CASSRTSGSNEQFF. This rearrangement joins TRBV7-9 to TRBJ2-1, with 13 bases that match TRBD2. The CDR3 totals 14 residues. The junction had 2 bases not matched to a gene; V was cut back by 5 bases and J by 7 bases. Germline V gives CDR1 SEHNR, CDR2 FQNEAQ (reference sequence).

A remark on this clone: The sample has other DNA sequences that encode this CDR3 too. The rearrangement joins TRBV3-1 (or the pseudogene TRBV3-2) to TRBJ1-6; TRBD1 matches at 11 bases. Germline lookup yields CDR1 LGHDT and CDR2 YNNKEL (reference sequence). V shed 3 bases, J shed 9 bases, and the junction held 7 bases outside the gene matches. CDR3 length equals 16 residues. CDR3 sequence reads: CASSQGTGTGGSPLHF. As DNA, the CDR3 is TGTGCCAGCAGCCAGGGCACCGGGACAGGGGGTTCACCCCTCCACTTT.

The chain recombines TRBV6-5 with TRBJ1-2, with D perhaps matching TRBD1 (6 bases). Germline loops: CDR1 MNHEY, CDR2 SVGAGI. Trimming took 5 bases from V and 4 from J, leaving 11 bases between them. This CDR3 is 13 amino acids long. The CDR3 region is CASSPLDSYGYTF. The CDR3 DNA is TGTGCCAGCAGTCCCTTGGACAGCTATGGCTACACCTTC.

The CDR3 bases are TGTGCCAGCAGTTTAGGCCCCACAGATACGCAGTATTTT. Residues: CASSLGPTDTQYF. The rearrangement uses TRBV27 and TRBJ2-3; D is ambiguous. The CDR3 has 13 residues. Germline CDR1 and CDR2: MNHEY and SMNVEV (reference sequence). The V and J ends lost 2 bases and 2 bases respectively, with 5 bases between them.

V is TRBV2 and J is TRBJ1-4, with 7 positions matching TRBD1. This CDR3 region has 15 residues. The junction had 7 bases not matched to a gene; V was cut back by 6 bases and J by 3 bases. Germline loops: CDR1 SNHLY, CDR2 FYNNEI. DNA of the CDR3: TGTGCCAGCAGCCCTGGGACAGCCTCTAATGAAAAACTGTTTTTT. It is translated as CASSPGTASNEKLFF.

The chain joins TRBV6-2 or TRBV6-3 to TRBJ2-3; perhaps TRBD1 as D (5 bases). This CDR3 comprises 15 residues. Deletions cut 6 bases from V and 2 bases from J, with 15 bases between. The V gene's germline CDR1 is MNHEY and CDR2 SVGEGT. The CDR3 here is CASSPPAGLTDTQYF. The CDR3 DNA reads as TGTGCCAGCAGCCCCCCGGCAGGGCTCACAGATACGCAGTATTTT.

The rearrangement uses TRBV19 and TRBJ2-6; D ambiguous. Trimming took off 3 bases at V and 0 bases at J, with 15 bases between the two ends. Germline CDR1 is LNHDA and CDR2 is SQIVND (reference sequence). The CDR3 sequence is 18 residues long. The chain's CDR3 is CASSMIGSVPSGANVLTF. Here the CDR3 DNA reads TGTGCCAGTAGTATGATCGGTTCGGTTCCCTCTGGGGCCAACGTCCTGACTTTC.

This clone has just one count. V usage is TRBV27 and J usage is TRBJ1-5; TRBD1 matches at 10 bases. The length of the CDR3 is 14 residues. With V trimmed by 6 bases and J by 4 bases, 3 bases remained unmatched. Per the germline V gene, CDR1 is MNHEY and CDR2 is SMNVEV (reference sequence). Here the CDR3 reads CASRGQGENQPQHF. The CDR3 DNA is TGTGCCAGCAGAGGACAGGGGGAAAATCAGCCCCAGCATTTT.

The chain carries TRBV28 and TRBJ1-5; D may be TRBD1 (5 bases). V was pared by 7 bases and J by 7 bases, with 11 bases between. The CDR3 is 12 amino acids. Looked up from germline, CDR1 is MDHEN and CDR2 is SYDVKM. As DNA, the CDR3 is TGTGCCAGCAAATTGGGGGGACAGCCCCAGCATTTT. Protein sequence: CASKLGGQPQHF.

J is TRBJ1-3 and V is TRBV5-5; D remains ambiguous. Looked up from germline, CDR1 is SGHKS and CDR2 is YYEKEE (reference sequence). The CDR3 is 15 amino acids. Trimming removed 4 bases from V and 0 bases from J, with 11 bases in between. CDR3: CASSLWYGSGNTIYF. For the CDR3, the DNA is TGTGCCAGCAGCCTGTGGTACGGCTCTGGAAACACCATATATTTT.

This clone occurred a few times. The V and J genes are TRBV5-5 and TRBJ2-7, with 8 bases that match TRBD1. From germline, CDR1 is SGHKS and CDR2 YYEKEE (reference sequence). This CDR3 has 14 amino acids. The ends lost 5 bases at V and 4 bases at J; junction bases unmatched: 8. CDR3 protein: CASSLGQGGYEQYF. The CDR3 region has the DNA TGTGCCAGCAGTTTAGGACAGGGTGGTTACGAGCAGTACTTC. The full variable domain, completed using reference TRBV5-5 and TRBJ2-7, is DAGVTQSPTHLIKTRGQQVTLRCSPISGHKSVSWYQQVLGQGPQFIFQYYEKEERGRGNFPDRFSARQFPNYSSELNVNALLLGDSALYLCASSLGQGGYEQYFGPGTRLTVT.

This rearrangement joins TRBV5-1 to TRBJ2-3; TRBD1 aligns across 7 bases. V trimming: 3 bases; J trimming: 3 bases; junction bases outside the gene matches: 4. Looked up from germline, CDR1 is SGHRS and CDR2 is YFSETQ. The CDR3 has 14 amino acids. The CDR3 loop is CASSSGQLTDTQYF. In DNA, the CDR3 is TGCGCCAGCAGCTCGGGACAGTTGACAGATACGCAGTATTTT.

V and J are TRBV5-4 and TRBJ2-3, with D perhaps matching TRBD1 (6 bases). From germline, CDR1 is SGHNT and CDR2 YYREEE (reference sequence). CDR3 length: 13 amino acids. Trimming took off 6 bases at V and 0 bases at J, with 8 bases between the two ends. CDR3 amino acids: CASKTGSTDTQYF. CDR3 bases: TGTGCCAGCAAGACAGGTAGCACAGATACGCAGTATTTT.